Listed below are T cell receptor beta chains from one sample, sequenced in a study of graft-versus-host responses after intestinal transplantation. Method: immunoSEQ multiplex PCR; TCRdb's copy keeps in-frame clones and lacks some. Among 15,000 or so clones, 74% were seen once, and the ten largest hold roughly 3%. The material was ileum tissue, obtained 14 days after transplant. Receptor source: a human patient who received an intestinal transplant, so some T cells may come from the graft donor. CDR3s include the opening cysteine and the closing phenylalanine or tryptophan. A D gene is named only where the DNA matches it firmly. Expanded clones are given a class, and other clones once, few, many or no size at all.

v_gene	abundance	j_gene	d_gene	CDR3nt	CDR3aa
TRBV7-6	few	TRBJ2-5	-	TGTGCCAGCAGCTTAGACACGTGGCGGGACCAAGAGACCCAGTACTTC	CASSLDTWRDQETQYF
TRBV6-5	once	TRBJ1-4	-	TGTGCCAGCAGTGGCGGGACGGCGAAAGCGGAACTGTTTTTT	CASSGGTAKAELFF
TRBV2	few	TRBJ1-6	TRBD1	TGTGCCAGCAGTGATGGGGGACAGGGGAGCTCACCCCTCCACTTT	CASSDGGQGSSPLHF
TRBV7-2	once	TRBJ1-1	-	TGTGCCAGCAGCTCAAGCGGACTAGCAGTGACTGAAGCTTTCTTT	CASSSSGLAVTEAFF
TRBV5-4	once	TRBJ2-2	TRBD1	TGTGCCAGCAGCCCCCCTGGGGCGGGACAGGGAACCGGGGAGCTGTTTTTT	CASSPPGAGQGTGELFF
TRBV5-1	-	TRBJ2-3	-	TGCGCCAGCAGCCCACCCTTGTCGGGAGTCACAGATACGCAGTATTTT	CASSPPLSGVTDTQYF
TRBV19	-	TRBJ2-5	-	TGTGCCAGTAGTATAGTTGAAGAAGGGGAAATCCAAGAGACCCAGTACTTC	CASSIVEEGEIQETQYF
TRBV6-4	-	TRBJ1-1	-	TGTGCCAGCAGTGACCGGGACAACACTGAAGCTTTCTTT	CASSDRDNTEAFF
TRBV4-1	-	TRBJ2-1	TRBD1	TGCGCCAGCAGCCGGACAGGGGATTCCTACAATGAGCAGTTCTTC	CASSRTGDSYNEQFF
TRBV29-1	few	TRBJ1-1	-	TGCAGCGTTGAGGCCAGGGAAGCTTTCTTT	CSVEAREAFF
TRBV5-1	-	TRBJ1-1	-	TGCGCCAGCAGAGCAGGGATCTTGGATCGCACTGAAGCTTTCTTT	CASRAGILDRTEAFF
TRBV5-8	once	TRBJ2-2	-	TGTGCCAGCAGCCAAGGGACGTTACCACCCGGGGAGCTGTTTTTT	CASSQGTLPPGELFF
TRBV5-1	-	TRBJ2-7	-	TGCGCCAGCAGCGTGGTTGGCTACGAGCAGTACTTC	CASSVVGYEQYF
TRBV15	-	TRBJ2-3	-	TGTGCCACCAGCAGAGATATCGGGGCTCTCGGGGATACGCAGTATTTT	CATSRDIGALGDTQYF
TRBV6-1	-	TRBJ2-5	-	TGTGCCAGCAGTGAATTCTGGGTGGAGGAGACCCAGTACTTC	CASSEFWVEETQYF
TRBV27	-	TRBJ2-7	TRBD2	TGTGCCAGCAGTCCTAGCGGGGTTAGCTCCTACGAGCAGTACTTC	CASSPSGVSSYEQYF
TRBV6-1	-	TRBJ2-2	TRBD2	TGTGCCAGCAGTGAACTACTAGCGGGAGGGACCGGGGAGCTGTTTTTT	CASSELLAGGTGELFF
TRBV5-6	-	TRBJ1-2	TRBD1	TGTGCCAGCAGCATTCAGGGGGCGGATGGCTACACCTTC	CASSIQGADGYTF
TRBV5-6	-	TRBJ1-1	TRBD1	TGTGCCAGCAGCCGAATAAAACGTAAGACAGGGACCCCTGAAGCTTTCTTT	CASSRIKRKTGTPEAFF
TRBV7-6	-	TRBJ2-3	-	TGTGCCAGCAGCTCAAGCGGGTCGATACAAGATACGCAGTATTTT	CASSSSGSIQDTQYF
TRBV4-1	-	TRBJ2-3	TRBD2	TGCGCCAGCAGCCAAGATCAAGAACTAGCGGGAGCAGATACGCAGTATTTT	CASSQDQELAGADTQYF
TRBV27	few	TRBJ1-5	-	TGTGCCAGCACACCCGGGGGGGCGAGTCAGCCCCAGCATTTT	CASTPGGASQPQHF
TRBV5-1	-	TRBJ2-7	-	TGCGCCAGCAGCACCCCGGAAACTTCCTACGAGCAGTACTTC	CASSTPETSYEQYF
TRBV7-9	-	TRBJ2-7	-	TGTGCCAGCAGCGTAGATTGGGTCTCCTACGAGCAGTACTTC	CASSVDWVSYEQYF
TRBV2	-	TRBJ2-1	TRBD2	TGTGCCAGCAGTGACTACAGTAGTGGGGGCGCAGCGGGAGGCCCGCTCTTC	CASSDYSSGGAAGGPLF
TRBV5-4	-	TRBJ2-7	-	TGTGCCAGCAGCTCGACCGCCGAGCAGTACTTC	CASSSTAEQYF
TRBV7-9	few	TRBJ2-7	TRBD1	TGTGCCAGCAGTCCTGTGGGACAGGGCCTCGAGCAGTACTTC	CASSPVGQGLEQYF
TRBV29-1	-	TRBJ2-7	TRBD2	TGCAGCGCCGGCCTAGCGGGAAGCTCCTACGAGCAGTACTTC	CSAGLAGSSYEQYF